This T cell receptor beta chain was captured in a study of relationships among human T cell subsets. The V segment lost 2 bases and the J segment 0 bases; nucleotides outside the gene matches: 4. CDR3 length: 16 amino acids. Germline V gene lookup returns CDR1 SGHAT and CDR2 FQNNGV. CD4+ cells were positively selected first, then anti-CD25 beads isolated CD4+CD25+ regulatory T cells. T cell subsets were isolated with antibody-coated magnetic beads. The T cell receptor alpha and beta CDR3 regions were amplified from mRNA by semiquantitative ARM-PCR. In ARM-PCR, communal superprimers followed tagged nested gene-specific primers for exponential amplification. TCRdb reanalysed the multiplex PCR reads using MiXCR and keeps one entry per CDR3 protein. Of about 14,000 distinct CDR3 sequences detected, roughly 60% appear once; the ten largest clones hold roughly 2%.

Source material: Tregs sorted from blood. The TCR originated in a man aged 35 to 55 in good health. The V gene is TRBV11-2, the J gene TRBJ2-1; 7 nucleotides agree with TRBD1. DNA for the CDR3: TGTGCCAGCAGCTTAATCCCAGGGGGCTCCTACAATGAGCAGTTCTTC. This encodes CASSLIPGGSYNEQFF.